The clone carrying this TCR beta chain was seen only once. Data came from immunoSEQ multiplex PCR; TCRdb stores just in-frame clones and leaves some out. The sample carries about 190,000 clones, about 90% recorded once. V shed 7 bases, J shed 7 bases, and the junction held 3 bases outside the gene matches. CDR1 is SNHLY, CDR2 FYNNEI, per germline. The CDR3 runs to 13 residues. This specimen belongs to a study of control samples from healthy donors and cancer patients. The source is a man aged 25-45 years in good health. Source material: blood. The chain links TRBV2 to TRBJ1-6; 8 nucleotides match TRBD1. The CDR3 DNA follows: TGTGCCAGCACCTACAGGGGGAATTCACCCCTCCACTTT. This encodes CASTYRGNSPLHF.